Detailed here is one TCR beta chain. The record originates from a study of blood T cell repertoires in COVID-19. V lost 2 bases, J lost 5 bases, and 7 bases lay in between. Looked up from germline, CDR1 is SGHRS and CDR2 is YFSETQ. The CDR3 has 12 residues. Clones were read by immunoSEQ multiplex PCR, and TCRdb kept only the in-frame ones, dropping some. The table has roughly 400,000 clones, roughly 86% seen once. The V and J genes are TRBV5-1 and TRBJ2-5; D unclear. This clonotype was obtained from a woman between 40 and 50 years old with acute COVID-19. The sequencing input was PBMCs or T cells enriched from blood (not recorded which). The CDR3 spells CASSFFEETQYF. The CDR3 bases are TGCGCCAGCAGCTTCTTTGAGGAGACCCAGTACTTC.